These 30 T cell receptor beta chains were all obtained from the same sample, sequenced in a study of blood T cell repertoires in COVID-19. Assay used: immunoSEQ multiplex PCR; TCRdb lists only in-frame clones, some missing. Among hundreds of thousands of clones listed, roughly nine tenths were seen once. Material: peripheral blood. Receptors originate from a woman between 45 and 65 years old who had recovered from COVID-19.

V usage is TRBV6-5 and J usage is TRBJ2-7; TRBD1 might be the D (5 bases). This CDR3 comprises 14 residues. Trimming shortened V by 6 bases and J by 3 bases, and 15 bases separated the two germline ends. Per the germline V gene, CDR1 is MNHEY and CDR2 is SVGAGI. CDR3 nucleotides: TGTGCCAGCAGGACCCTCGGCAGGGTCTACGAGCAGTACTTC. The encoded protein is CASRTLGRVYEQYF.

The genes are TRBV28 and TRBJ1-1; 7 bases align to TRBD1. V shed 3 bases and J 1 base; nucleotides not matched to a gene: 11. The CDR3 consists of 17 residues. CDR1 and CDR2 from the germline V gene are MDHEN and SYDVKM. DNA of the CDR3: TGTGCCAGCAGTTTGGGGCCTGGGACAGCCCGGAACACTGAAGCTTTCTTT. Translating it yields CASSLGPGTARNTEAFF.

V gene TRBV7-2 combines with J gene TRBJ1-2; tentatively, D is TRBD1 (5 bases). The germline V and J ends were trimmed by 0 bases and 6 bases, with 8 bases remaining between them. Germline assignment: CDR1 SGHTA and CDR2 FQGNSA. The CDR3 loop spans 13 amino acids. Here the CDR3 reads CASSLAVQDGYTF. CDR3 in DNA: TGTGCCAGCAGCTTAGCAGTACAGGATGGCTACACCTTC.

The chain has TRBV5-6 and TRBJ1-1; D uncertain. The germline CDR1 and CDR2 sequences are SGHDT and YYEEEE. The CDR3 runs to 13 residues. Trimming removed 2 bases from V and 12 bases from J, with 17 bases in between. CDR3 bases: TGTGCCAGCAGCTTTTATACTTCCCTCAAGCCTTTCTTT. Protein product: CASSFYTSLKPFF.

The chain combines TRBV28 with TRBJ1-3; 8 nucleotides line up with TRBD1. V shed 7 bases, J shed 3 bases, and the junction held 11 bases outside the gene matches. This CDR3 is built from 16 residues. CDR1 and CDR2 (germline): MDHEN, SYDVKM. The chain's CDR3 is CASTLAQGAGGNTIYF. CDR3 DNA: TGTGCCAGCACCTTGGCCCAGGGGGCGGGTGGAAACACCATATATTTT. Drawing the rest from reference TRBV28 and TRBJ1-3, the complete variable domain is DVKVTQSSRYLVKRTGEKVFLECVQDMDHENMFWYRQDPGLGLRLIYFSYDVKMKEKGDIPEGYSVSREKKERFSLILESASTNQTSMYLCASTLAQGAGGNTIYFGEGSWLTVV.

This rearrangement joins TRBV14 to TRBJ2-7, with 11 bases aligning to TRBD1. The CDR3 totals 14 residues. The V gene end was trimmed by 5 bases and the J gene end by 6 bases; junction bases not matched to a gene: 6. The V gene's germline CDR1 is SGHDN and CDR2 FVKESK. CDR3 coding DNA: TGTGCCAGCAGCTCATATGGGACAGGGGGCGAGCAGTACTTC. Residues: CASSSYGTGGEQYF.

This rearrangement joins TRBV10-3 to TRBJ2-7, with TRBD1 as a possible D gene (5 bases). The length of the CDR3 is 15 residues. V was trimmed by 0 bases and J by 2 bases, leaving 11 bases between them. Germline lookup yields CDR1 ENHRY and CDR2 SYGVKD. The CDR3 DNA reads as TGTGCCATCAGTGAGTCGACCAGGGTTACCTACGAGCAGTACTTC. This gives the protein CAISESTRVTYEQYF.

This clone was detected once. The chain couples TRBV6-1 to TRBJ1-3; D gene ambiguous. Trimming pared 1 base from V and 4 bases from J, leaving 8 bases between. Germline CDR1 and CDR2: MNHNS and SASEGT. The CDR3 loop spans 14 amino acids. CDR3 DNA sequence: TGTGCCAGCAGTGAAGTAGCTTACGGAAACACCATATATTTT. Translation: CASSEVAYGNTIYF.

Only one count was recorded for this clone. The CDR3 reads CASSGQGAANEKLFF. In DNA form, the CDR3 reads TGCGCCAGCAGCGGACAGGGGGCAGCTAATGAAAAACTGTTTTTT. J is TRBJ1-4 and V is TRBV5-1; 11 bases are shared with TRBD1. CDR3 size: 15 residues. Trimming cost V 4 bases and J 3 bases; bases outside gene matches: 2. The germline CDR1 and CDR2 sequences are SGHRS and YFSETQ.

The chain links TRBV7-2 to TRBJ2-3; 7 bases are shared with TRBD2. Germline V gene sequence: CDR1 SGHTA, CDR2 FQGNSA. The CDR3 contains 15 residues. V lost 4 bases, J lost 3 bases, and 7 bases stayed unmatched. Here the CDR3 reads CASSSPGGRTDTQYF. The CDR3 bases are TGTGCCAGCAGCTCCCCGGGCGGGAGAACAGATACGCAGTATTTT.

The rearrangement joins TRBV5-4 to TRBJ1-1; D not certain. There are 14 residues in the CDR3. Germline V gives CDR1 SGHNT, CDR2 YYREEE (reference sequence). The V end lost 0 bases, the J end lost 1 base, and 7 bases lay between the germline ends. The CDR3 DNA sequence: TGTGCCAGCAGCTTGGAGGCAGGGAACACTGAAGCTTTCTTT. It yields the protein CASSLEAGNTEAFF.

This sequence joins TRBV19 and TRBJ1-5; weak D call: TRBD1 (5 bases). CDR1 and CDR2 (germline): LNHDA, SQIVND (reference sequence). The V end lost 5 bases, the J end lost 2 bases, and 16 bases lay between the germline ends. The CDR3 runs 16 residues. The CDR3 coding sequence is TGTGCCAGTAGTGGCAGGGCCATCCGGGGCAATCAGCCCCAGCATTTT. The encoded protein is CASSGRAIRGNQPQHF.

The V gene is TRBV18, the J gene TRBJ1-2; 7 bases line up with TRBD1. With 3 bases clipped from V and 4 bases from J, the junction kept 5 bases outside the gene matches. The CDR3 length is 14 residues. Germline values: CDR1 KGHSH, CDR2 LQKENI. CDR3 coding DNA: TGTGCCAGCTCACCTCTTGGACAGGTCTATGGCTACACCTTC. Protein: CASSPLGQVYGYTF.

The CDR3 sequence is CASSYLTGAGELFF. CDR3 coding DNA: TGTGCCAGCAGTTACCTTACAGGGGCCGGGGAGCTGTTTTTT. The chain has TRBV6-2 or TRBV6-3 and TRBJ2-2, with TRBD1 matching over 7 bases. Germline V CDR1 and CDR2: MNHEY, SVGEGT. The length of the CDR3 is 14 residues. V shed 2 bases, J shed 6 bases, and the junction held 3 bases outside the gene matches.

This CDR3 is CASSADKGAGANVLTF. The CDR3 DNA follows: TGTGCCAGCAGCGCGGACAAAGGGGCTGGGGCCAACGTCCTGACTTTC. V usage is TRBV9 and J usage is TRBJ2-6; tentatively, D is TRBD1 (5 bases). The CDR3 spans 16 residues. The germline gives CDR1 SGDLS, CDR2 YYNGEE. Trimming stripped 3 bases from V and 2 bases from J, with 12 bases between.

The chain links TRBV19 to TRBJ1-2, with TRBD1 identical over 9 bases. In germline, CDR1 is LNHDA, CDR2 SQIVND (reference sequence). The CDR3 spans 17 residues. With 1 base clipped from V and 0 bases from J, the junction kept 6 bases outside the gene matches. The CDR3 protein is CASSIGQGELANYGYTF. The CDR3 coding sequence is TGTGCCAGTAGTATAGGACAGGGGGAGCTCGCTAACTATGGCTACACCTTC.

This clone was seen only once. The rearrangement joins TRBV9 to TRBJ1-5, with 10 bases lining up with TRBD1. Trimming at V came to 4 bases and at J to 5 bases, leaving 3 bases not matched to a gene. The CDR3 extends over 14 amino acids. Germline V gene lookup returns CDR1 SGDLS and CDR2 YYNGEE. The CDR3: CASSHGQGDQPQHF. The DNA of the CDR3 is TGTGCCAGCAGCCACGGACAGGGGGATCAGCCCCAGCATTTT.

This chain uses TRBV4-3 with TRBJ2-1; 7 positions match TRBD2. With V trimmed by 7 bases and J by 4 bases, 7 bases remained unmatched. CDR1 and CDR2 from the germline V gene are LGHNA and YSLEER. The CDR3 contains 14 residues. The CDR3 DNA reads TGCGCCAGCACGCCGGGGGGACCTTACAATGAGCAGTTCTTC. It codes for CASTPGGPYNEQFF.

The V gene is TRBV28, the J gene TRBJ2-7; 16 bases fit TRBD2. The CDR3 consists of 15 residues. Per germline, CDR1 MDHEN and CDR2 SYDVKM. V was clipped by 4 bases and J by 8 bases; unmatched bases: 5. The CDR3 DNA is TGTGCCAGCAGTTATTCGGGACTAGCGGGAGGGAAGCAGTACTTC. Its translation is CASSYSGLAGGKQYF. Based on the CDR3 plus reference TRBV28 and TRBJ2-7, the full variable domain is DVKVTQSSRYLVKRTGEKVFLECVQDMDHENMFWYRQDPGLGLRLIYFSYDVKMKEKGDIPEGYSVSREKKERFSLILESASTNQTSMYLCASSYSGLAGGKQYFGPGTRLTVT.

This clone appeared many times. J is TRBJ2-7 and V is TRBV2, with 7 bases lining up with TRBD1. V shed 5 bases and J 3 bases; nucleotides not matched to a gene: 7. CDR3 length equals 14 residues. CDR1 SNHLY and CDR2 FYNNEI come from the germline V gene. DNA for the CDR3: TGTGCCAGCAGTATGATAGGACAGGTCTACGAGCAGTACTTC. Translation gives CASSMIGQVYEQYF.

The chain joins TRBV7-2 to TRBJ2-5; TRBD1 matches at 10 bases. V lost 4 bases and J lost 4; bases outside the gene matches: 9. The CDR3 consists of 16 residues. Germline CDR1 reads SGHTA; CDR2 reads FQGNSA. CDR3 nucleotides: TGTGCCAGCAGCTCCCGGGACAGGGGTTTCGCAGAGACCCAGTACTTC. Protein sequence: CASSSRDRGFAETQYF. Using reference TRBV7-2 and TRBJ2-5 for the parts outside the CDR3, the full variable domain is GAGVSQSPSNKVTEKGKDVELRCDPISGHTALYWYRQSLGQGLEFLIYFQGNSAPDKSGLPSDRFSAERTGGSVSTLTIQRTQQEDSAVYLCASSSRDRGFAETQYFGPGTRLLVL.

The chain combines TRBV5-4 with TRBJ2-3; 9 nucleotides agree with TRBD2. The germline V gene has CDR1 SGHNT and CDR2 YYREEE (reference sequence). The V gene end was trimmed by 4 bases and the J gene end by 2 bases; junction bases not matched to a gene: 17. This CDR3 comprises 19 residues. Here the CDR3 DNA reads TGTGCCAGCAGCCCTAGGACAGGCGGGAGGGTCTCCATCACAGATACGCAGTATTTT. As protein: CASSPRTGGRVSITDTQYF. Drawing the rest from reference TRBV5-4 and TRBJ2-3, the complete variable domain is ETGVTQSPTHLIKTRGQQVTLRCSSQSGHNTVSWYQQALGQGPQFIFQYYREEENGRGNFPPRFSGLQFPNYSSELNVNALELDDSALYLCASSPRTGGRVSITDTQYFGPGTRLTVL.

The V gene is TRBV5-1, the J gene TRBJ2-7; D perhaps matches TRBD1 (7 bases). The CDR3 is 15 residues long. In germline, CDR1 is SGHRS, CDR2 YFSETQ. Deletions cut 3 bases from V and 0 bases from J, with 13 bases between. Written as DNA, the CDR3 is TGCGCCAGCAGCTGGGCGGGACAGAGCTCCTACGAGCAGTACTTC. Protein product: CASSWAGQSSYEQYF. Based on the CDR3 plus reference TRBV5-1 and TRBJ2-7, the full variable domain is KAGVTQTPRYLIKTRGQQVTLSCSPISGHRSVSWYQQTPGQGLQFLFEYFSETQRNKGNFPGRFSGRQFSNSRSEMNVSTLELGDSALYLCASSWAGQSSYEQYFGPGTRLTVT.

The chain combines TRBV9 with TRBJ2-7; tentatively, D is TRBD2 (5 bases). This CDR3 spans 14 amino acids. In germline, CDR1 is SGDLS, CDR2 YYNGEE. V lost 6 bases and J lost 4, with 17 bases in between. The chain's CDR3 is CASTSGDGGYEQYF. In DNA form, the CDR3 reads TGTGCCAGCACCTCCGGTGACGGAGGTTACGAGCAGTACTTC.

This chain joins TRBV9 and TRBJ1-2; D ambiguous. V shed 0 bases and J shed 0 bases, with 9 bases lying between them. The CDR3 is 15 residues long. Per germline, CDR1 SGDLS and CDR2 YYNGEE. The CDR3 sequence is CASSVENSPNYGYTF. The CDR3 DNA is TGTGCCAGCAGCGTAGAAAACAGCCCTAACTATGGCTACACCTTC.

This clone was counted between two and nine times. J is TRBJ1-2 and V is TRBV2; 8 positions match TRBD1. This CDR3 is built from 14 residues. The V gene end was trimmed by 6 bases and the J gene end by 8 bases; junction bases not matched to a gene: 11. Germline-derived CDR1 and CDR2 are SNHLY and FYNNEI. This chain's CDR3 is CASSERAGGGGYTF. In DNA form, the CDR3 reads TGTGCCAGCAGCGAACGGGCAGGGGGCGGAGGCTACACCTTC.

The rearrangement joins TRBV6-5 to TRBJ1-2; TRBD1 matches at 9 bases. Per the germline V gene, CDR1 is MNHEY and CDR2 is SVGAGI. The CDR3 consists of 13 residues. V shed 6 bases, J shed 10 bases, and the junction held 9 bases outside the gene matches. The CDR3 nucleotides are TGTGCCAGCAGACCCGTGACAGGGGGGTTCTACACCTTC. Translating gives CASRPVTGGFYTF.

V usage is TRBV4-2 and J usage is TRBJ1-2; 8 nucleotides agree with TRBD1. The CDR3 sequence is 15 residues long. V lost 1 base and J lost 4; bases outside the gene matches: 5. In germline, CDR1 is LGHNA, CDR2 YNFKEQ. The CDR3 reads CASSQGQGHSYGYTF. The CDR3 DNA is TGTGCCAGCAGCCAAGGACAGGGGCATAGCTATGGCTACACCTTC.

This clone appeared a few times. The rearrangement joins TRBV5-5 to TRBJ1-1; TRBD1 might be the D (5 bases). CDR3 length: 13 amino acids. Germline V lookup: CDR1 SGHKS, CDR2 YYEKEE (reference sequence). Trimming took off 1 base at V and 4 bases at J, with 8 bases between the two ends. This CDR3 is CASSLLGATEAFF. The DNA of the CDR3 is TGTGCCAGCAGCTTGTTAGGGGCCACTGAAGCTTTCTTT.

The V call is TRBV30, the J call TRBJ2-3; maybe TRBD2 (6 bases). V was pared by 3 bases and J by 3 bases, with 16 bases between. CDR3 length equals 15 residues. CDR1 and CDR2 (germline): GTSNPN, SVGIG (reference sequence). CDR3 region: CAWSHPQSGTDTQYF. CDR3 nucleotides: TGTGCCTGGAGCCACCCCCAGAGCGGGACAGATACGCAGTATTTT.